What follows is one TCR beta chain and its context. This clone has just one count. Its recognized antigen is unknown. No base quality information exists; no much larger clone differs at one position. The data were taken from a study of cytomegalovirus exposure and HLA in healthy donors (dated 2017 in TCRdb). Broadly, across the study: In an earlier analysis of roughly 590 of the donors, around 300 Gb of sequence data and just under 120 million unique TCR beta sequences from about 179 million T cells were reported. About 300 gigabases of sequencing data and approximately 80 million unique TCR sequences were included in an early release covering 500 to 750 HLA-typed donors. Of the roughly 420 genotyped donors, roughly 76% were placed in the genetic ancestry cluster associated with self-reported Caucasian donors. The aim of the study was to test whether cataloging public T cell receptors could identify signatures of past pathogen exposure. The study used immunosequencing to profile the T cell repertoires of approximately 640 subjects and linked those repertoires to cytomegalovirus serostatus. In addition to the first cohort of 666 subjects, a separate validation cohort of approximately 120 different subjects was used. To predict cytomegalovirus infection status, the study combined high-throughput TCR immunosequencing, statistical association of individual TCRs with disease status, and machine learning. In a later analysis, previously published TCR beta repertoires from more than 500 donors were re-analyzed and high-resolution HLA genotyping was added so that TCR occurrence patterns could be studied. The later analysis used no new phenotypic data to find candidate immune exposures, relying instead on TCR beta sequences and their occurrence across donors. An earlier analysis of nearly 600 of the donors applied high-throughput TCR beta sequencing to assess whether each TCR beta V gene segment acted as functional or pseudogenic. Alongside the repertoire data, information on donor age, sex, ethnicity and CMV serostatus was compiled. A later genetic analysis used genome-wide SNP genotypes for about three fifths of the 666 donors, treating that subset as a discovery cohort. All discovery cohort repertoires had been generated using a single sequencing platform. Class I and class II HLA loci were covered by the typing at four-digit resolution. Typing coverage differed by locus: A, B, C, DRB1 and DQB1 were typed in about 620-640 donors, DQA1 in about 500, DPA1 in some 570, and DPB1 in 472. Five DR-DQ haplotypes were treated as single units for association and clustering because of strong linkage in the cohort. Across roughly 420 genotyped donors of the cohort, an average of about 240,000 unique TCR beta nucleotide sequences per donor were sequenced, and 15% to 20% of those sequences were non-productive. Results the study describes overall, beyond this receptor: A further reported finding was that TCR beta sequences accurately predicted the HLA-A and HLA-B alleles for most subjects in the first cohort. While some public TCRs were present in many individuals, most TCR sequences turned up only very rarely across donors. An association between a missense DCLRE1C variant and V-gene and J-gene trimming of TCR beta chains was found in a later genetic analysis and replicated in an independent cohort. Cytomegalovirus status was reported to be diagnosed by the classifier with high specificity and sensitivity in both the original and validation cohorts. In a later analysis, HLA-associated TCR beta chains were found to be more clonally expanded and to have lower generation probabilities than equally common non-associated chains. Only TCR beta chains were sequenced in this cohort, and the absence of alpha or paired-chain data limited detectable features. The earlier analysis of around 600 of the donors excluded some 15 rarely observed V segments, including chromosome 9 orphons, because counts were too low. The sequencing pipeline was judged likely to have produced a cluster of highly shared sequence variants as a technical artifact. In an earlier analysis of about 600 of the donors, most TCR beta V segments appeared in productive rearrangements about 90% or about 30% of the time, broadly matching IMGT annotations. According to a later analysis, parvovirus B19, influenza, CMV and Epstein-Barr virus appeared linked to several top co-occurrence clusters. The 87-base-pair reads could not distinguish some IMGT-functional V segments, including TRBV6-2 and TRBV6-3, so those segments were excluded. The only immune exposure information available for the cohort was CMV serostatus. Linkage disequilibrium might explain the correlated functional status among segregating V segments, but an unknown experimental factor could not be excluded. Strong co-occurrence of HLA alleles, especially DR and DQ, made assigning TCR associations to individual alleles difficult. A few of the identified cytomegalovirus-associated TCR beta chains were confirmed in vitro to be specific for cytomegalovirus antigens. Compared with the roughly 700-donor mean, donors in an Asian-associated ancestry cluster had fewer N-insertions in productive TCRs, according to a later genetic analysis. In a later analysis, TCR association rates were found to vary across HLA loci, with the most associated TCRs seen for DRB1 alleles and the fewest for HLA-C alleles. The study gave a list of more than 150 TCR beta chains associated with cytomegalovirus. The presence/absence analyses assumed that sequencing depth was roughly uniform across donors, and that assumption may not be true. According to a later analysis, most CMV-associated TCR beta chains appeared to be HLA-restricted, and the HLA associations seemed to be driven largely by CMV exposure. According to the authors, the approach could potentially be generalized to other disease states and immunological phenotypes. Because some donors lacked HLA typing at each locus, the association tests relied only on the typed subset. Specific HLA alleles were associated with 16,951 TCR beta sequences at a false discovery rate of 0.05 in a later analysis.

The library came from the immunoSEQ multiplex PCR assay. For the multiplex PCR, a mixture combining 60 forward primers for TCR Vbeta segments and 13 reverse primers for TCR Jbeta segments was used. Amplification of the CDR3 region of rearranged TCR beta genes was performed with a multiplex PCR assay on genomic DNA. On the Illumina HiSeq System, the amplified TCR beta libraries were sequenced as 87-base-pair reads. The source study handled its data this way. A later analysis counted 75 million to 100 million unique TCR beta chains across the 666 repertoires, and about 10 million of these chains were shared by at least two donors. To remove PCR and sequencing errors, raw reads were error-corrected and collapsed into unique sequences using a nearest-neighbor algorithm that merged closely related sequences. Alignment of CDR3 sequences to IMGT reference sequences was used to assign V, D and J gene segments. For a sequence to be retained, at least a six-nucleotide match to both a V gene segment and a J gene segment was required. Rearrangements were classified as productive when the CDR3 lacked stop codons and remained in frame with V and J, and all other rearrangements were classified as non-productive. CDR3 was defined according to IMGT convention as the region running from the second conserved V-encoded cysteine to the conserved J-encoded phenylalanine. The earlier analysis of 587 of the donors excluded any sequence lacking an unambiguous match to a single V gene segment. An earlier analysis of 587 of the donors classified V segments as functional when productive rearrangements were above 56.7% and as segregating when the standard deviation between donors was above 5%. A statistical classification framework was built for diagnosing cytomegalovirus status from the catalog of TCR beta chain sequences. In a later analysis, V and J genes were assigned by comparing TCR nucleotide sequences against IMGT/GENE-DB human TR gene sequences. The TCRdist pipeline was used in a later analysis to assign CDR3 sequences and most-parsimonious VDJ recombination scenarios. In a later analysis, each TCR beta chain was defined by its CDR3 amino acid sequence together with its V-gene family, and reads without a unique V-gene family were excluded. To address suspected cross-contamination and a sequencing artifact, a later analysis removed 550 to 750 highly shared, low-generation-probability nucleotide sequences. In a later analysis, a clonal expansion index was calculated for each public chain from normalized within-repertoire ranks of inferred template counts. A later analysis computed generation probabilities with a VDJ recombination model fitted to out-of-frame rearrangements, and checked the results against IGoR. In a later analysis, hypergeometric tests were used to score TCR-TCR, TCR-HLA and TCR-CMV co-occurrence, with a repertoire-size bias correction applied to TCR pairs. False discovery rates were estimated in a later analysis by permuting HLA or CMV assignments 20 times. In a later analysis, co-occurring TCRs were grouped with DBSCAN, and TCRdist sequence similarity was added when clustering was performed within HLA-allele-positive subsets. For co-occurrence clustering, repertoires with fewer than 30,000 or more than 120,000 public chains were excluded, along with about five repertoires with anomalous nucleotide sharing. The source is immuneACCESS, and TCRdb retained only in-frame sequences with V and J called. Part of the clones is not carried over; for the studies checked, unresolved V genes explain less than half of this, and the remainder is unexplained. V, J and clone size reflect that table, while D and trimming were determined from the DNA. Across this sample there are roughly 190,000 clones, with around 79% seen only once. The top ten constitute roughly 1.6% of the sample.

The germline V gene (reference sequence) supplies CDR1 LNHDA and CDR2 SQIVND. V has 5 bases trimmed and J has 0 bases trimmed; junction bases matching no gene number 4. From cysteine to phenylalanine, the CDR3 is 15 amino acids long. Only CDR3 DNA is held: 45 bases, read in frame from base 1. In total, approximately 610 healthy bone marrow donors made up the cohort. At the time of sampling, every cohort member was nominally healthy, though immune exposures that went unrecorded were likely present. The donor tested CMV seronegative and was one of the 352 seronegative cohort members. A peripheral blood sample was collected from each donor, and TCR beta sequencing was performed on peripheral blood mononuclear cells. The Qiagen DNeasy Blood Extraction Kit was used to extract genomic DNA from the blood cell samples.

The source of this sequence is a woman between 45 and 60 years old in good health and CMV-seronegative. Sequencing input: PBMCs. The rearrangement joined TRBV19 to TRBJ1-5; 7 of the junction bases match TRBD1. The DNA reads TGTGCCAGTAGTCCACAGGGGAGTAGCAATCAGCCCCAGCATTTT. Protein translation: CASSPQGSSNQPQHF.